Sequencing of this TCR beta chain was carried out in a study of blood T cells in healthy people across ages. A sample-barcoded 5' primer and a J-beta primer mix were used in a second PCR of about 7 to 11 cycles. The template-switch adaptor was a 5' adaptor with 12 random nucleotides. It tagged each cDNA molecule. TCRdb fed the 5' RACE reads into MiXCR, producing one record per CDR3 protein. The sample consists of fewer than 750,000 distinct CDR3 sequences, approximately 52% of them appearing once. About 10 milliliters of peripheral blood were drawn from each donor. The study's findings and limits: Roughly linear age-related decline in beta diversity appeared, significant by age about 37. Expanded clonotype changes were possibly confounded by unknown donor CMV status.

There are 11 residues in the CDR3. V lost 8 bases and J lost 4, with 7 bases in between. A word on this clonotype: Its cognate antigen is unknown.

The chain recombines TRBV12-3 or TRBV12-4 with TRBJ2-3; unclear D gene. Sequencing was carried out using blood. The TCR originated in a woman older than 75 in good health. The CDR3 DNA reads TGTGCCAGCCACGACCCAGATACGCAGTATTTT. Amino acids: CASHDPDTQYF.